This passage covers 5 T cell receptor beta chains from one sample sequenced in a study of beta chain features in type 1 diabetes. Broader study findings: All four CD4+ subsets of Type 1 diabetes patients contained TCRB CDR3s that were moderately but significantly shorter.

Sequenced material consisted of expressed TCRB transcripts (all of the isolated RNA was reverse transcribed). The table came from immunoSEQ multiplex PCR; TCRdb's copy has only in-frame clones and leaves some out. The sample shows 150,000 to 200,000 clones, around 9% of them seen only once. These receptors are not linked to any known antigen. Sequenced: central memory CD4+ T cells from blood. These TCRs come from a woman in her 30s with type 1 diabetes.

This clone was seen only a few times. This chain links TRBV7-9 with TRBJ2-1; 7 nucleotides match TRBD2. Germline V lookup: CDR1 SEHNR, CDR2 FQNEAQ (reference sequence). Trimming removed 5 bases from V and 9 bases from J; junction bases left unmatched: 16. The CDR3 is 16 residues long. In DNA, the CDR3 is TGTGCCAGCAGCCCTCGTTCAGGACTAGGACTAGGTGAGCAGTTCTTC. Protein: CASSPRSGLGLGEQFF.

The chain uses TRBV29-1 and TRBJ1-4; D uncertain. The CDR3 has 14 residues. CDR1 is SQVTM and CDR2 is ANQGSEA in the germline V gene. The V gene lost 4 bases and the J gene lost 0 bases, with 9 bases spanning the gap. CDR3: CSVVINPTNEKLFF. The CDR3 DNA reads TGCAGCGTTGTAATTAATCCAACTAATGAAAAACTGTTTTTT.

This chain connects TRBV28 to TRBJ1-2; tentative D call: TRBD1 (6 bases). The germline V and J ends were trimmed by 1 base and 6 bases, with 12 bases remaining between them. The CDR3 spans 14 residues. Germline CDR1 and CDR2: MDHEN and SYDVKM. CDR3 region: CASSLLDRHHGYTF. As DNA, the CDR3 is TGTGCCAGCAGTTTATTGGACAGACATCATGGCTACACCTTC.

This clone was seen a few times. The chain employs TRBV29-1 and TRBJ2-3; 8 nucleotides agree with TRBD1. Germline V gene sequence: CDR1 SQVTM, CDR2 ANQGSEA. J lost 5 bases, V lost 7 bases, and 8 bases had no gene match. This CDR3 has 13 residues. The CDR3 nucleotides are TGCAGCGGAGGACAGGGAGAAAGAGATACGCAGTATTTT. This sequence encodes CSGGQGERDTQYF.

The V and J genes are TRBV28 and TRBJ1-3; D gene uncertain. Germline-derived CDR1 and CDR2 are MDHEN and SYDVKM. Between the trimmed V and J ends, which lost 6 bases and 0 bases, there was a span of 12 bases. The CDR3 is 15 residues long. This chain's CDR3 is CASRPGYRSGNTIYF. CDR3 DNA sequence: TGTGCCAGCAGGCCCGGGTACCGCTCTGGAAACACCATATATTTT.